This section outlines one TCR beta chain sequence together with its context. This sample is part of a study of blood T cell repertoires in COVID-19. Individuals aged roughly 18 to 100 years were recruited from 24 US areas. Clinical histories supplied by participants themselves formed the basis of cohort assignment. No more than 2 weeks before study entry, exposed participants had met a case of COVID-19. V was clipped by 1 base and J by 1 base, with 10 bases between them. The CDR3 sequence is 15 residues long. Germline V gives CDR1 SEHNR, CDR2 FQNEAQ (reference sequence). As handled by the study authors: The assay estimated nucleated cells by amplifying reference gene primers. TCRdb's copy holds only in-frame clones and misses some; the assay was immunoSEQ multiplex PCR. V, J and clone size were drawn from that table, and D and trimming were deduced from the DNA. Here the sample spans 350,000 to 400,000 clones, approximately 89% being singletons.

V gene TRBV7-9 combines with J gene TRBJ1-1; D gene ambiguous. Input material: PBMCs or T cells enriched from blood (not recorded which). This TCR derives from a woman aged 40 to 50 who had been exposed to COVID-19. CDR3: CASSLGDPGNTEAFF. CDR3 DNA: TGTGCCAGCAGCTTAGGTGACCCAGGGAACACTGAAGCTTTCTTT.